This TCR beta chain was captured by sequencing in a study of T cell responses to AZD1222 COVID-19 vaccine. Study results and caveats: After two AZD1222 doses, spike-specific TCR breadth and depth rose versus day 0. The donors showed a predominance of white British ancestry and of females, with possible underestimation of clonal diversity. Sampled repertoires all dated from after the peak T cell response.

Trimming took off 0 bases at V and 2 bases at J, with 8 bases between the two ends. The V gene's germline CDR1 is SGDLS and CDR2 YYNGEE. The CDR3 has 14 residues. Method: immunoSEQ multiplex PCR; TCRdb's copy keeps in-frame clones and lacks some. The sample has around 190,000 clones; roughly 92% are singletons. As regards this clone: What it binds is unknown.

This sample comprised peripheral blood, obtained 28 days after the second AZD1222 dose. This clonotype was sampled from an adult who received the AZD1222 COVID-19 vaccine. The chain carries TRBV9 and TRBJ1-2, with D unclear. The CDR3 DNA follows: TGTGCCAGCAGCGTAGGGCAGTCGAACTATGGCTACACCTTC. It yields the protein CASSVGQSNYGYTF.